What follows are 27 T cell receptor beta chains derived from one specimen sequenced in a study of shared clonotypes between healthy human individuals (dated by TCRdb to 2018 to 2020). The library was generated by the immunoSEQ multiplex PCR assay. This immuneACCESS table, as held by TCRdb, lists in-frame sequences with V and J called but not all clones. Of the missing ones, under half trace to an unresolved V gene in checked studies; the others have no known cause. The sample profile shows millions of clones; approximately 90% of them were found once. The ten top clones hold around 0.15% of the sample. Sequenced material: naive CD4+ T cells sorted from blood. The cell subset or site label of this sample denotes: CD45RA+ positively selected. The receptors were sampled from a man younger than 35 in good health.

CDR3 residues: CASSEVPGFDSNQPQHF. CDR3 coding DNA: TGCGCCAGCAGTGAAGTCCCCGGGTTCGATAGCAATCAGCCCCAGCATTTT. The J gene is TRBJ1-5, the V gene TRBV10-2; unclear D gene. The CDR3 is made up of 17 amino acids. Germline V gives CDR1 WSHSY, CDR2 SAAADI. V was trimmed by 3 bases and J by 0 bases, leaving 15 bases between them.

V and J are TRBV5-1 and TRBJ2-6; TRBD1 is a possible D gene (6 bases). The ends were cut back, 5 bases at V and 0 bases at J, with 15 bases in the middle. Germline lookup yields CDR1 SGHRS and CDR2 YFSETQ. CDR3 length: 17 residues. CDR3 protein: CASSLAGASSGANVLTF. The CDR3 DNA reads TGCGCCAGCAGTCTGGCAGGGGCGTCCTCTGGGGCCAACGTCCTGACTTTC.

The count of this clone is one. The CDR3 loop is CASSFYNQETQYF. DNA for the CDR3: TGTGCCAGCAGCTTTTACAACCAAGAGACCCAGTACTTC. The chain links TRBV7-3 to TRBJ2-5; D gene unclear. Germline-derived CDR1 and CDR2 are SGHTA and FQGTGA. Deletions cut 3 bases from V and 0 bases from J, with 5 bases between. This CDR3 comprises 13 residues.

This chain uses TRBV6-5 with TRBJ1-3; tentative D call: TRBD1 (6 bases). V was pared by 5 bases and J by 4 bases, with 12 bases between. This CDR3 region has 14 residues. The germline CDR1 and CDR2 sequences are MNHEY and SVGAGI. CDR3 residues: CASSEGESGNTIYF. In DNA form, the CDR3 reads TGTGCCAGCAGTGAGGGGGAATCCGGAAACACCATATATTTT.

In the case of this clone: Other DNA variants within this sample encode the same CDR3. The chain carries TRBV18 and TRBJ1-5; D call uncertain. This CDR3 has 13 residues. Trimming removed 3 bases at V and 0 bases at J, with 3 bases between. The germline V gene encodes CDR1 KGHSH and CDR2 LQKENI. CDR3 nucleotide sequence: TGTGCCAGCTCACCGGATAGCAATCAGCCCCAGCATTTT. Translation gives CASSPDSNQPQHF.

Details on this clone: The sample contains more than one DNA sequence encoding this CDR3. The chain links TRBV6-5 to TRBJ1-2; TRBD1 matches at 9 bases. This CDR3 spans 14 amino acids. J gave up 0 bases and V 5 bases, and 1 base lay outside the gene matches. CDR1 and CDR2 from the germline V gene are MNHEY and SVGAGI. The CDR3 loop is CASSRDRANYGYTF. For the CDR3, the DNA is TGTGCCAGCAGTCGGGACAGGGCTAACTATGGCTACACCTTC.

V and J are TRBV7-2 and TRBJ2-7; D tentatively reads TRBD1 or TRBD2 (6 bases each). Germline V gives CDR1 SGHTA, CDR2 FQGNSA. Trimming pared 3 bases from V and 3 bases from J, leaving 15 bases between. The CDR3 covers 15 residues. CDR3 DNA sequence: TGTGCCAGCAGCTTCGGGGGCTTTGGTAACTACGAGCAGTACTTC. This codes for CASSFGGFGNYEQYF.

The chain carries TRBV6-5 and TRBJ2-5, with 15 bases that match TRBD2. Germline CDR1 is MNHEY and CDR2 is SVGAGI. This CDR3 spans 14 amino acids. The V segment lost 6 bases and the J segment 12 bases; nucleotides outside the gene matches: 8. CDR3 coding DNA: TGTGCCAGCAGCCAAGGACTAGCGGGAGGGCCCAAGTACTTC. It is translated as CASSQGLAGGPKYF.

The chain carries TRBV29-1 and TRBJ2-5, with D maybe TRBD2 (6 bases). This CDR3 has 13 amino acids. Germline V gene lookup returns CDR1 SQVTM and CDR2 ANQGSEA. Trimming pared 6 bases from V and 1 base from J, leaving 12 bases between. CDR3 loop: CSVRDAGQETQYF. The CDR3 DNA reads TGCAGCGTGCGGGACGCCGGCCAAGAGACCCAGTACTTC. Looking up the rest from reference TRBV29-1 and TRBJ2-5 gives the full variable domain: SAVISQKPSRDICQRGTSLTIQCQVDSQVTMMFWYRQQPGQSLTLIATANQGSEATYESGFVIDKFPISRPNLTFSTLTVSNMSPEDSSIYLCSVRDAGQETQYFGPGTRLLVL.

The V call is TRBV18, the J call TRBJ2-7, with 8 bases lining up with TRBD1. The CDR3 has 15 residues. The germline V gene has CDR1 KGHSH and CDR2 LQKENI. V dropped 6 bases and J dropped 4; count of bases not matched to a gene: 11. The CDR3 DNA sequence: TGTGCCAGCTCGTCCCCGGGACAGGCCTTATACGAGCAGTACTTC. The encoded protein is CASSSPGQALYEQYF.

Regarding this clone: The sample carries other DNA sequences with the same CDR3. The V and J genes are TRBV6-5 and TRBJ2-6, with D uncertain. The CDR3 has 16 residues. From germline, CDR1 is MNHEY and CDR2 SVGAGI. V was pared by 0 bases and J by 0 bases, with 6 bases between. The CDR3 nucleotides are TGTGCCAGCAGTTACTCATCAGTCTCTGGGGCCAACGTCCTGACTTTC. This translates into CASSYSSVSGANVLTF.

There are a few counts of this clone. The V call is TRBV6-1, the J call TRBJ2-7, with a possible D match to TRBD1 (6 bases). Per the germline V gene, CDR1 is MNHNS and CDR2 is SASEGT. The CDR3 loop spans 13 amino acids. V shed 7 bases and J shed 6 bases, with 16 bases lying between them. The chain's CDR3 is CASIGLTGFEQYF. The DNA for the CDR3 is TGTGCCAGCATTGGCTTAACAGGGTTCGAGCAGTACTTC.

CDR3 protein: CASSLVGVNTEAFF. DNA of the CDR3: TGTGCCAGCAGCTTAGTCGGGGTGAACACTGAAGCTTTCTTT. V gene TRBV7-8 combines with J gene TRBJ1-1; no clear D. The ends were cut back, 1 base at V and 0 bases at J, with 6 bases in the middle. Germline CDR1 SGHVS, CDR2 FQNEAQ. This CDR3 spans 14 amino acids.

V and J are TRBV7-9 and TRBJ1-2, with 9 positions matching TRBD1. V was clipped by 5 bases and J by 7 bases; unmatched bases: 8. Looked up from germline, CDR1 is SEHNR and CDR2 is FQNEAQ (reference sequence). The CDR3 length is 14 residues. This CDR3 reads CASSNGQGRAGYTF. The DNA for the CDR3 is TGTGCCAGCAGCAATGGACAGGGGCGAGCTGGCTACACCTTC. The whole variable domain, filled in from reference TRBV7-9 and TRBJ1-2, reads DTGVSQNPRHKITKRGQNVTFRCDPISEHNRLYWYRQTLGQGPEFLTYFQNEAQLEKSRLLSDRFSAERPKGSFSTLEIQRTEQGDSAMYLCASSNGQGRAGYTFGSGTRLTVV.

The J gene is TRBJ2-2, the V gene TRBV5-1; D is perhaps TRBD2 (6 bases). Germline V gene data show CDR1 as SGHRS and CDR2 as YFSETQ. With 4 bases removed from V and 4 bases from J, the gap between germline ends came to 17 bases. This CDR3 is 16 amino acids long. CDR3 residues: CASSPGLMGTTGELFF. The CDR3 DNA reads TGCGCCAGCAGCCCGGGACTTATGGGCACCACCGGGGAGCTGTTTTTT. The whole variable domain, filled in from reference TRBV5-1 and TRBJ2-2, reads KAGVTQTPRYLIKTRGQQVTLSCSPISGHRSVSWYQQTPGQGLQFLFEYFSETQRNKGNFPGRFSGRQFSNSRSEMNVSTLELGDSALYLCASSPGLMGTTGELFFGEGSRLTVL.

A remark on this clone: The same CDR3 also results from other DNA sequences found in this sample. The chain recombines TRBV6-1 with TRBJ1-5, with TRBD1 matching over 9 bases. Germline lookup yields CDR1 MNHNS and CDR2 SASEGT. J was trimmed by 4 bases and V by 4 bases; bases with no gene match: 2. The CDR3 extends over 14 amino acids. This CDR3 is CASSGGTGNQPQHF. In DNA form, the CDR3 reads TGTGCCAGCAGTGGCGGGACAGGGAATCAGCCCCAGCATTTT.

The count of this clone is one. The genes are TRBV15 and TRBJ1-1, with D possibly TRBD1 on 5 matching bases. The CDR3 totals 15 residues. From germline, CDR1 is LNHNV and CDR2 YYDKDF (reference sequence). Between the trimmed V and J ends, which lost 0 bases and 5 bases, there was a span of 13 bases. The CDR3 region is CATSRDGGLPTEAFF. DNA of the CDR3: TGTGCCACCAGCAGAGATGGGGGGTTACCGACTGAAGCTTTCTTT.

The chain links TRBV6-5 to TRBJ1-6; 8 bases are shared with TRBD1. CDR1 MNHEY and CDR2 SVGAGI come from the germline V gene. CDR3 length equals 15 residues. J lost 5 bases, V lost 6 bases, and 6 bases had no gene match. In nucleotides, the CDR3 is TGTGCCAGCAGCCCAGGGGGCTGGGATAATTCACCCCTCCACTTT. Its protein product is CASSPGGWDNSPLHF.

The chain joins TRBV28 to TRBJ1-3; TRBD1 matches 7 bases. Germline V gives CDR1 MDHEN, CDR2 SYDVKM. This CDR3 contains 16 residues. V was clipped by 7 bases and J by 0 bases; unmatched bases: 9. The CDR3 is CASTLGGGVSGNTIYF. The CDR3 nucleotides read TGTGCCAGCACTCTAGGGGGCGGAGTCTCTGGAAACACCATATATTTT.

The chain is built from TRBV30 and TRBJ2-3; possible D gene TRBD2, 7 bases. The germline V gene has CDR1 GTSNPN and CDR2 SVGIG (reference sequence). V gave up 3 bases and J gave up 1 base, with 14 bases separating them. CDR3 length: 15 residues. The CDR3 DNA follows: TGTGCCTGGAGCAGCCCGGGGGGCGGCACAGATACGCAGTATTTT. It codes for CAWSSPGGGTDTQYF.

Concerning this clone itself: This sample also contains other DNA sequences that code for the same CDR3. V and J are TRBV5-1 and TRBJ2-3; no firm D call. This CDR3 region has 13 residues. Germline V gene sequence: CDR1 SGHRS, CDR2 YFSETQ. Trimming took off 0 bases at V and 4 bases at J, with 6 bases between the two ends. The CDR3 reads CASSLEGADTQYF. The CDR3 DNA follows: TGCGCCAGCAGCTTGGAAGGCGCAGATACGCAGTATTTT.

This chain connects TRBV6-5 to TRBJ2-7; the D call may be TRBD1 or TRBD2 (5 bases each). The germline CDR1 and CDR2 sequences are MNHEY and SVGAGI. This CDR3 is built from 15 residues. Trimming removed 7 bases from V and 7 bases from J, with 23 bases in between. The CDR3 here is CASTYLRGSEGEQYF. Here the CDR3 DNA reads TGTGCCAGCACCTATCTCCGCGGCTCCGAGGGGGAGCAGTACTTC.

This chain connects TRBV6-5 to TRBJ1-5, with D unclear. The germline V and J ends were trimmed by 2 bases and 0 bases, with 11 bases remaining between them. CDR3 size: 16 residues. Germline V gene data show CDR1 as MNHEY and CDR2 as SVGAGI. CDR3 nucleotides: TGTGCCAGCAGTTACGGTGGGCTAAATAGCAATCAGCCCCAGCATTTT. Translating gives CASSYGGLNSNQPQHF.

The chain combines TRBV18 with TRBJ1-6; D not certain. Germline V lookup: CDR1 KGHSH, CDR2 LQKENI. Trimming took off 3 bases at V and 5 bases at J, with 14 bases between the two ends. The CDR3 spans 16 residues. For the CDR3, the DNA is TGTGCCAGCTCACCTTACGCGACAAGGAATAATTCACCCCTCCACTTT. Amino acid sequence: CASSPYATRNNSPLHF.

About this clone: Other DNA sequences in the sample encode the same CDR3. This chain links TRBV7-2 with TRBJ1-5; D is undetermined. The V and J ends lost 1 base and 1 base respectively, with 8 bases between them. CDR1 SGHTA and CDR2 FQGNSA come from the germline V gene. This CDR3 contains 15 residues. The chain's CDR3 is CASSLGRGSNQPQHF. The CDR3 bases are TGTGCCAGCAGCTTAGGACGAGGGAGCAATCAGCCCCAGCATTTT.

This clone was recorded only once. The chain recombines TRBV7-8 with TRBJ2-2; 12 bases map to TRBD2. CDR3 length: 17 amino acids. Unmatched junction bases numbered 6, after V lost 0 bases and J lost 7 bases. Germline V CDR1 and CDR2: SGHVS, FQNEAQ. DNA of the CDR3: TGTGCCAGCAGCTTAGCGCGACTAGCGGGAGAGAGCGGGGAGCTGTTTTTT. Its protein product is CASSLARLAGESGELFF.

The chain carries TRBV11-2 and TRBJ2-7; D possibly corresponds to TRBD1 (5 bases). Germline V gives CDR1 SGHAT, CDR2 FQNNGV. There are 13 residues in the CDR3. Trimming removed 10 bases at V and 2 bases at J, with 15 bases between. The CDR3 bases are TGTGCCACCCAGGTAGACAGACCCTACGAGCAGTACTTC. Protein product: CATQVDRPYEQYF.